This T cell receptor (beta chain) is drawn from a study of blood T cell repertoires in COVID-19. At the level of the study: Sites in the United States, Italy and Spain provided acute and convalescent COVID-19 samples. T cells, B-cell-depleted T cells, or PBMCs provided the cDNA or gDNA that served as material.

In the authors' workflow: It was from reference gene primer amplification that nucleated cell counts were estimated. Measured with immunoSEQ multiplex PCR; TCRdb has only the in-frame clones, and not every one. The D gene and trimming were derived from the DNA, and the V and J assignments and clone size from that table. The sample records about 100,000 clones, 89% being singletons. Germline trimming cut 0 bases from V and 5 bases from J; bases unmatched to any gene: 9. Germline CDR1 reads KGHSH; CDR2 reads LQKENI. CDR3 size: 16 residues. Material: peripheral blood. The J gene is TRBJ2-5, the V gene TRBV18; 7 bases map to TRBD2. This TCR derives from a man aged 35-49 years with active or convalescent COVID-19. The CDR3: CASSPPSLAEVETQYF. DNA for the CDR3: TGTGCCAGCTCACCACCGAGCCTAGCGGAGGTGGAGACCCAGTACTTC. The complete variable domain, with remaining parts taken from reference TRBV18 and TRBJ2-5, reads NAGVMQNPRHLVRRRGQEARLRCSPMKGHSHVYWYRQLPEEGLKFMVYLQKENIIDESGMPKERFSAEFPKEGPSILRIQQVVRGDSAAYFCASSPPSLAEVETQYFGPGTRLLVL.